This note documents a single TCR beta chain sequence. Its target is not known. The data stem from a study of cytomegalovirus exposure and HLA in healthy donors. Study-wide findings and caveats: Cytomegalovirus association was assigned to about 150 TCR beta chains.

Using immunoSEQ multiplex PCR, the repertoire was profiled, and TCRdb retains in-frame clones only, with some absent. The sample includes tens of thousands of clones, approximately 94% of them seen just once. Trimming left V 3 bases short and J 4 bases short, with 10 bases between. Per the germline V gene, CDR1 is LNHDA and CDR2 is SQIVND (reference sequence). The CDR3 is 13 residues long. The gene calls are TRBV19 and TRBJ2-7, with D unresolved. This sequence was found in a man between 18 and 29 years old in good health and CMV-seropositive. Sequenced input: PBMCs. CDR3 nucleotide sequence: TGTGCCAGTAGTATTAGCACTTCTTACGAGCAGTACTTC. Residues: CASSISTSYEQYF.